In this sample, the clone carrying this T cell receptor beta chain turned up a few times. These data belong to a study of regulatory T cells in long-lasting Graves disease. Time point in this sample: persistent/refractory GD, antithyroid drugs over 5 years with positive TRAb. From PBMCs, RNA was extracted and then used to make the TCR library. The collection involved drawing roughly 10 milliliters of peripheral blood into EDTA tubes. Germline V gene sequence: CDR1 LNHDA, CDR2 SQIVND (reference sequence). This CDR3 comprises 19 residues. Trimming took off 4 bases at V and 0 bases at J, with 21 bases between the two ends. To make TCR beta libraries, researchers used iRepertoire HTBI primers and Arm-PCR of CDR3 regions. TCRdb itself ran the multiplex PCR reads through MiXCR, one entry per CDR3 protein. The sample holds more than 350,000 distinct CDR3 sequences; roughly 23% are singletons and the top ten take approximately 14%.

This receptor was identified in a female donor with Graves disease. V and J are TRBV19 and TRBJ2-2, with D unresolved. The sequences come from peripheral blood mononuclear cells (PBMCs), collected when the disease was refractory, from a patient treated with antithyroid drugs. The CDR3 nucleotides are TGTGCCAGTAGTAAGTTCACCGTCCACCTCAGCTCGAACACCGGGGAGCTGTTTTTT. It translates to CASSKFTVHLSSNTGELFF.